This T cell receptor beta chain was sequenced in a study of CD8+CD57+ T cells in acquired aplastic anemia. Trimming took 10 bases from V and 8 from J, leaving 14 bases between them. CDR1 SEHNR and CDR2 FQNEAQ come from the germline V gene (reference sequence). This CDR3 contains 11 residues. Profiling that covered TCR beta VDJ and CDR3 relied on genomic DNA as its template. In TCRdb, the reads were re-called with MiXCR into one record per CDR3 protein. The sample records roughly 220,000 distinct CDR3 sequences, roughly two thirds being singletons. For sequencing, patients were chosen who had shown expansion of CD8+CD57+ cells by flow cytometry. Blood was sampled before the patients had received any therapy.

Sequenced input: sorted CD4+, CD8+, or CD8+CD57+ T cells (not recorded which) from PBMCs. The TCR originated in a human donor with aplastic anemia. The V and J genes are TRBV7-9 and TRBJ1-2, with a tentative D call TRBD1 (5 bases). CDR3 DNA: TGTGCCACCTCGGGGGACGTGGGCTACACCTTC. Protein sequence: CATSGDVGYTF.